A single sample is the source of the 6 T cell receptor beta chains below, sequenced in a study of blood T cell repertoires in COVID-19. Profiled with immunoSEQ multiplex PCR; TCRdb holds only in-frame clones, not every one. The sample lists approximately 300,000 clones; over 85% were seen once. Sequencing was done on a sample of PBMCs or T cells enriched from blood (not recorded which). These receptors all come from a woman in her twenties or thirties who had recovered from COVID-19.

The chain is built from TRBV5-4 and TRBJ1-2; TRBD1 aligns across 8 bases. The ends lost 4 bases at V and 9 bases at J; junction bases unmatched: 11. The germline V gene has CDR1 SGHNT and CDR2 YYREEE (reference sequence). CDR3 length: 14 residues. The CDR3 sequence: CASSTTGVYVSYTF. In DNA, the CDR3 is TGTGCCAGCAGCACGACAGGGGTTTATGTAAGCTACACCTTC.

V usage is TRBV5-6 and J usage is TRBJ2-7, with 7 bases that match TRBD2. After removal of 0 bases from V and 7 bases from J, the junction contained 16 bases not matched to a gene. This CDR3 has 17 amino acids. The germline V gene encodes CDR1 SGHDT and CDR2 YYEEEE. The CDR3 loop reads CASSLVLAVTGVREQYF. The CDR3 DNA is TGTGCCAGCAGCTTGGTGCTAGCGGTTACGGGGGTTCGAGAGCAGTACTTC.

This clone was detected only a few times. The genes are TRBV11-1 and TRBJ1-1, with a weak D call TRBD1 (5 bases). Looked up from germline, CDR1 is SGHAT and CDR2 is FQDESV (reference sequence). Trimming removed 3 bases from V and 4 bases from J, with 18 bases in between. This CDR3 contains 16 residues. The CDR3 nucleotides read TGTGCCAGCAGCTTGGACGGCAGGGTAGTCCTCACTGAAGCTTTCTTT. Amino acid sequence: CASSLDGRVVLTEAFF.

Note on this clone: A read error may account for a junction end that differs from germline. The chain combines TRBV4-1 with TRBJ2-7, with 8 bases aligning to TRBD1. The length of the CDR3 is 15 residues. CDR1 is MGHRA, CDR2 YSYEKL, per germline. This CDR3 reads CASSKDIRGLYEQYF. Written as DNA, the CDR3 is TGCGCCAGCAGCAAAGATATCAGGGGGCTCTACGAGCAGTACTTC.

The genes are TRBV27 and TRBJ2-2; TRBD1 might be the D (5 bases). The CDR3 totals 14 residues. Looked up from germline, CDR1 is MNHEY and CDR2 is SMNVEV (reference sequence). Between the trimmed V and J ends, which lost 6 bases and 1 base, there was a span of 9 bases. In DNA form, the CDR3 reads TGTGCCAGCAGCCGACAGTTGAACACCGGGGAGCTGTTTTTT. This gives the protein CASSRQLNTGELFF.

A note on this clone: The sample has other DNA sequences that encode this CDR3 too. The CDR3 loop reads CASSLDSSYEQYF. The DNA of the CDR3 is TGTGCCAGTAGTCTTGACAGCTCCTACGAGCAGTACTTC. The chain joins TRBV19 to TRBJ2-7; weak D call: TRBD1 (5 bases). The germline CDR1 and CDR2 sequences are LNHDA and SQIVND (reference sequence). V dropped 5 bases and J dropped 0 bases, with 8 bases sitting between them. The CDR3 is made up of 13 amino acids.